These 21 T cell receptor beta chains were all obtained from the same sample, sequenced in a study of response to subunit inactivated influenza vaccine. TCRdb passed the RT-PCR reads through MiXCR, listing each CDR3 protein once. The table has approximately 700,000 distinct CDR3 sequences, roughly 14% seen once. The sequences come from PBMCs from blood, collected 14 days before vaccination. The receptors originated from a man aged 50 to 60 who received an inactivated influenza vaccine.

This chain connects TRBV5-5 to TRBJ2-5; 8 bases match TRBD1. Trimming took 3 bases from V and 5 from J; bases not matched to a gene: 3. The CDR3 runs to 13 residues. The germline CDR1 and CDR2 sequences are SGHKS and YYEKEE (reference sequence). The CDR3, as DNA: TGTGCCAGCAGCTACAGGGGGTACGAGACCCAGTACTTC. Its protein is CASSYRGYETQYF.

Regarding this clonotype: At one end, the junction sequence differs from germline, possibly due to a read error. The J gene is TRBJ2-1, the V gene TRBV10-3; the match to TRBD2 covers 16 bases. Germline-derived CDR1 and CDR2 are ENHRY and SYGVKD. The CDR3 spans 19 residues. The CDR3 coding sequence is TGTACCATCAGTTCAGGGACTAGCGGGAGGGCCAGGTCCTACAATGAGCAGTTCTTC. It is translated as CTISSGTSGRARSYNEQFF.

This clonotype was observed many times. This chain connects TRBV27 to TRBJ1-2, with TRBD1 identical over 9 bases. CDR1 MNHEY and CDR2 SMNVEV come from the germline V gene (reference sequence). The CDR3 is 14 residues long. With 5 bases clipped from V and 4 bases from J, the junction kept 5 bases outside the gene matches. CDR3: CASSLDRGGYGYTF. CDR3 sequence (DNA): TGTGCCAGCAGTCTGGACAGGGGCGGCTATGGCTACACCTTC.

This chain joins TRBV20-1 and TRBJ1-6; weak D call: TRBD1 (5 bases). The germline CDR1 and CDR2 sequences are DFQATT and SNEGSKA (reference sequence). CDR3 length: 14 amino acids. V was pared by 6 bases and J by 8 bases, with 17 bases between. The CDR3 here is CSAPGNGLDSPLHF. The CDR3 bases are TGCAGTGCGCCAGGGAATGGCCTAGATTCACCCCTCCACTTT.

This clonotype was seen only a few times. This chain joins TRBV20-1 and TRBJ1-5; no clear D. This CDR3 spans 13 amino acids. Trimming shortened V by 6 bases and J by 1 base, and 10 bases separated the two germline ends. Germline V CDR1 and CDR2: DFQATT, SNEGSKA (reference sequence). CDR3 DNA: TGCAGTGCCCATGGGAGGAGCAATCAGCCCCAGCATTTT. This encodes CSAHGRSNQPQHF.

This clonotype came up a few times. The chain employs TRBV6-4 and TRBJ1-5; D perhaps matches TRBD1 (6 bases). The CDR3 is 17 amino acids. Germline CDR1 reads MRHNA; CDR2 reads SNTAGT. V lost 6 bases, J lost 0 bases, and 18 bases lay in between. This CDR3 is CASSAISGDYSNQPQHF. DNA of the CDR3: TGTGCCAGCAGCGCGATCTCAGGGGATTATAGCAATCAGCCCCAGCATTTT.

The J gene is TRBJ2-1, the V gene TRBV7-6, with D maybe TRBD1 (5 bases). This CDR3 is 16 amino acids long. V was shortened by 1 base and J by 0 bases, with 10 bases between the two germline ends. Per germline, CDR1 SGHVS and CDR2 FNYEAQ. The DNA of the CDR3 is TGTGCCAGCAGCTTAGAACAGGCAAGCTCCTACAATGAGCAGTTCTTC. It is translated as CASSLEQASSYNEQFF.

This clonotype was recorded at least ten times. CDR3 sequence: CASRFGIQGWGSGNTIYF. CDR3 nucleotide sequence: TGTGCCAGCAGATTTGGGATCCAGGGATGGGGATCTGGAAACACCATATATTTT. The chain couples TRBV5-6 to TRBJ1-3; a weak D match, TRBD1 (5 bases). Germline values: CDR1 SGHDT, CDR2 YYEEEE. CDR3 size: 18 residues. V lost 5 bases and J 1 base, leaving 22 bases between the germline ends.

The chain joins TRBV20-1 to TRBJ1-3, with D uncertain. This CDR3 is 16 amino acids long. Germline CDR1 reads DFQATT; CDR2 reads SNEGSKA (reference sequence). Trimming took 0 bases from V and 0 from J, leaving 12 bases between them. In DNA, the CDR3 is TGCAGTGCTAGAGATCAGGTTTGGGGCTCTGGAAACACCATATATTTT. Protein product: CSARDQVWGSGNTIYF.

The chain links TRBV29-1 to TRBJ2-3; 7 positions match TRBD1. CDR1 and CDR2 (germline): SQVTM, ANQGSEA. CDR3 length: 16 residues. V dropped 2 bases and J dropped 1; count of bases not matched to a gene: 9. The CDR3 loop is CSVERAGGLGTDTQYF. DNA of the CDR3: TGCAGCGTTGAAAGGGCAGGGGGATTGGGCACAGATACGCAGTATTTT.

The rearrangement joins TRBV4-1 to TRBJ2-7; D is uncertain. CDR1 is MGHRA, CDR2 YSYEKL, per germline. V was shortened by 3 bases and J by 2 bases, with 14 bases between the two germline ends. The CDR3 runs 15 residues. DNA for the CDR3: TGCGCCAGCAGCCAGACTGACCGGACCACCTACGAGCAGTACTTC. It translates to CASSQTDRTTYEQYF.

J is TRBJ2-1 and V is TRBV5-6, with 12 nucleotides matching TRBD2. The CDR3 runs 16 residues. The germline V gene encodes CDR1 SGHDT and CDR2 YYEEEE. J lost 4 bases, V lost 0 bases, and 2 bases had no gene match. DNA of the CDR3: TGTGCCAGCAGCTTGGAGACTAGCGGGAGTTACAATGAGCAGTTCTTC. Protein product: CASSLETSGSYNEQFF.

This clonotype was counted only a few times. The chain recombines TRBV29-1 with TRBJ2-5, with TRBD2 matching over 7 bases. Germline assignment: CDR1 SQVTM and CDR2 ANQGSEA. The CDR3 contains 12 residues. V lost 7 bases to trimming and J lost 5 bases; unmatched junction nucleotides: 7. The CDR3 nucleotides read TGCAGCGGCTGGGAGGGTTACGAGACCCAGTACTTC. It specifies CSGWEGYETQYF.

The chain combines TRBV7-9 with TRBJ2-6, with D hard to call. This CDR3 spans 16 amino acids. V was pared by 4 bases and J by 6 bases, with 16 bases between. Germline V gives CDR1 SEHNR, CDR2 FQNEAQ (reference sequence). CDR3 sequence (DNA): TGTGCCAGCAGCTCTAGTCGTACGGGTGAGGCCAACGTCCTGACTTTC. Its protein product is CASSSSRTGEANVLTF.

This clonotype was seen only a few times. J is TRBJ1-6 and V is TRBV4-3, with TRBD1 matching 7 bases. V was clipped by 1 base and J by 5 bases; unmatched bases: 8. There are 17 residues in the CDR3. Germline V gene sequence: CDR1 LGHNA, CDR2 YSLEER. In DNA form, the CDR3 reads TGCGCCAGCAGCCAAGGACAGGGCGCTCCTAATAATTCACCCCTCCACTTT. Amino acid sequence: CASSQGQGAPNNSPLHF.

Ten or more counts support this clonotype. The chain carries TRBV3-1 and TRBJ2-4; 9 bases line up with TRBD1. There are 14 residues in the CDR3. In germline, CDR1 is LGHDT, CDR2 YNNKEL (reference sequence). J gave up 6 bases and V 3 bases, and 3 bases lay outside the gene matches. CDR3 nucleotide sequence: TGTGCCAGCAGCCAGCCGGGACAGGGAAACATTCAGTACTTC. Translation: CASSQPGQGNIQYF.

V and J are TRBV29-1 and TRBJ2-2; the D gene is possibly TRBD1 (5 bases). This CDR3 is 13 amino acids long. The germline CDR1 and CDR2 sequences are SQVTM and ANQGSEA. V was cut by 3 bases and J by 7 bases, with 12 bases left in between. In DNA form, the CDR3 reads TGCAGCGTTGAGGACACCTTTAGCGGGGAGCTGTTTTTT. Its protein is CSVEDTFSGELFF.

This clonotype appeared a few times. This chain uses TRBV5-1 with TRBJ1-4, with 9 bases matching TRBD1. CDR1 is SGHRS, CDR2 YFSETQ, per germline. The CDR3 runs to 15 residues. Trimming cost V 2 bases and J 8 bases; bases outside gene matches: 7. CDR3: CASSFGQGFREKLFF. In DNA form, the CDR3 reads TGCGCCAGCAGCTTCGGACAGGGGTTTCGCGAAAAACTGTTTTTT.

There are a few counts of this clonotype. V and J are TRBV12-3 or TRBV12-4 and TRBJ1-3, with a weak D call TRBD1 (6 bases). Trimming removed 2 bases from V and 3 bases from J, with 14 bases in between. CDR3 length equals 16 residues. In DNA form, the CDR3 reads TGTGCCAGCAGTTTATTCCTGGGCAGGGGTGGAAACACCATATATTTT. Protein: CASSLFLGRGGNTIYF.

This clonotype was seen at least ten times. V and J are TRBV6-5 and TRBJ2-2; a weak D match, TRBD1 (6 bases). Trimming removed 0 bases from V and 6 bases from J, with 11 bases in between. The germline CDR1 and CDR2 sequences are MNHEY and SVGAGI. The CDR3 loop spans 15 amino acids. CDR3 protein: CASSYSQQGAGELFF. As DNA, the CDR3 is TGTGCCAGCAGTTACTCGCAACAGGGTGCCGGGGAGCTGTTTTTT.

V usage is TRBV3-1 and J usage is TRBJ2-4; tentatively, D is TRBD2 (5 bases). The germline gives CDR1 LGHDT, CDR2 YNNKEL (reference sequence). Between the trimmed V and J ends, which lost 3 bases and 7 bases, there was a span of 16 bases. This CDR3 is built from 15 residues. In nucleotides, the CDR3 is TGTGCCAGCAGCCACCCCTGGGGAGCCTGGAACATTCAGTACTTC. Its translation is CASSHPWGAWNIQYF.